This TCR beta chain was observed in a study of T cell responses to AZD1222 COVID-19 vaccine. Study outcomes and limitations: White British ancestry dominated among donors, who included more females, and clonal diversity was possibly underestimated. Scientists sampled the repertoires only once the peak T cell response had passed. Within unmutated variant regions lay the reported targets of nearly half of spike-specific TCRs.

Trimming took off 0 bases at V and 1 base at J, with 7 bases between the two ends. The CDR3 loop spans 14 amino acids. Germline V gives CDR1 SGDLS, CDR2 YYNGEE. This clone came up a few times. The antigen remains undetermined. Clones were read by immunoSEQ multiplex PCR, and TCRdb kept only the in-frame ones, dropping some. The sample comprises more than 100,000 clones, around 91% of which are singletons, and more than 2.5% rests with the top ten. The receptor was isolated from an adult in good health. The source was peripheral blood, collected on day 0 of AZD1222 vaccination. The chain joins TRBV9 to TRBJ1-1; unclear D gene. CDR3 amino acids: CASSVAWANTEAFF. CDR3 nucleotides: TGTGCCAGCAGCGTAGCGTGGGCGAACACTGAAGCTTTCTTT.